This T cell receptor beta chain appears in the sequencing data of a study of blood T cells in healthy people across ages. Study conclusions and caveats: Per million T cells, TCR beta diversity dropped about linearly as age rose. Donor CMV status, an unknown factor, possibly confounded changes in expanded clonotypes.

Notes on this clonotype: Its specificity is unknown.

Germline V CDR1 and CDR2: ENHRY, SYGVKD. This CDR3 has 15 residues. Trimming took 0 bases from V and 7 from J; bases not matched to a gene: 7. PCR was performed a second time for roughly 7 to 11 cycles using a sample-barcoded 5' primer and a J-beta primer mix. Each cDNA molecule was tagged by a template-switch adaptor that had 12 random nucleotides. MiXCR, run by TCRdb on the 5' RACE reads, gives a single entry per CDR3 protein. The sample shows over a million distinct CDR3 sequences, roughly two fifths of them seen only once. The clonotype comes from a woman aged 18-29 years in good health. The chain is built from TRBV10-3 and TRBJ1-2; TRBD1 agrees at 8 bases. Sequencing was carried out using blood. CDR3 DNA sequence: TGTGCCATCAGTGAGTCTTCCGGGACAGGAGGTGGCTACACCTTC. Translating gives CAISESSGTGGGYTF.